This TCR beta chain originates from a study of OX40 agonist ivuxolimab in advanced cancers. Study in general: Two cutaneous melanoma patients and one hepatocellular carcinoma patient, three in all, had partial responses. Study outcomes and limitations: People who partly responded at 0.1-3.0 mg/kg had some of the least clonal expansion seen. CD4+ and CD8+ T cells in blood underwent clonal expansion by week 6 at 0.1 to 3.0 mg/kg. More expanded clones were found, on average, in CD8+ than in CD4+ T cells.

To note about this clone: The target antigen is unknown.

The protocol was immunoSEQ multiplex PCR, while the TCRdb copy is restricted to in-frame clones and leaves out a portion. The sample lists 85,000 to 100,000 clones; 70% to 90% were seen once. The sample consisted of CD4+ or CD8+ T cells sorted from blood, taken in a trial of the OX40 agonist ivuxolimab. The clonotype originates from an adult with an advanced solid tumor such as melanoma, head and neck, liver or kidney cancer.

CDR3 protein: CASSLGPGTGDNQPQHF. As DNA, the CDR3 is TGTGCCAGCAGCTTAGGTCCCGGGACAGGTGACAATCAGCCCCAGCATTTT. The V call is TRBV13, the J call TRBJ1-5; TRBD1 matches at 8 bases. Trimming removed 0 bases from V and 3 bases from J; junction bases left unmatched: 7. Germline V gene lookup returns CDR1 PRHDT and CDR2 FYEKMQ (reference sequence). The CDR3 is made up of 17 amino acids.